The entry that follows covers one T cell receptor beta chain sequence. This sample is drawn from a study of T cells in Graves' hyperthyroidism and ophthalmopathy. The CDR3 regions of TCR beta were amplified from RNA transcripts. Researchers ran a first-round RT-PCR on the TCR CDR3 using the HTBI primer set. TCRdb ran MiXCR on the multiplex PCR reads and lists one entry per CDR3 protein. The sample includes hundreds of thousands of distinct CDR3 sequences, 35% to 55% of them seen just once. Material for sequencing was peripheral blood or thyroid tissue (not recorded which). The sequence derives from a woman aged 18 to 35 with Graves' hyperthyroidism.

In nucleotides, the CDR3 is TGTGCCAGCAGCCATGGGACGGGGTGGCGCCACGAGCAGTACTTC. It yields the protein CASSHGTGWRHEQYF. V gene TRBV7-6 combines with J gene TRBJ2-7; D assignment may be TRBD1 or TRBD2 (5 bases each). This CDR3 is built from 15 residues. Germline values: CDR1 SGHVS, CDR2 FNYEAQ. Trimming took 5 bases from V and 5 from J, leaving 19 bases between them. The full variable domain, completed using reference TRBV7-6 and TRBJ2-7, is GAGVSQSPRYKVTKRGQDVALRCDPISGHVSLYWYRQALGQGPEFLTYFNYEAQQDKSGLPNDRFSAERPEGSISTLTIQRTEQRDSAMYRCASSHGTGWRHEQYFGPGTRLTVT.